Given below is one T cell receptor beta chain in context. Antigen unknown. These data originate in a study of cytomegalovirus exposure and HLA in healthy donors. Findings and caveats of the study: The dataset shows that most TCR sequences were rare, while some public TCRs occurred in many donors. Available immune exposure information was restricted to CMV serostatus only. An assumption of roughly uniform sequencing depth across donors underlay the presence/absence analyses.

V trimming: 5 bases; J trimming: 2 bases; junction bases outside the gene matches: 9. CDR3 length: 17 residues. CDR1 is LNHDA, CDR2 SQIVND, per germline (reference sequence). The PCR ran on 60 Vbeta and 13 Jbeta primers. As originally analysed: Unique TCR beta chains numbered approximately 80 million in a later analysis, with around 11 million shared. The assay was immunoSEQ multiplex PCR, and TCRdb's table has in-frame clones only and misses some. That table furnishes V, J and clone size, whereas the DNA furnished D and trimming. This table has around 100,000 clones, about 74% appearing once. V and J are TRBV19 and TRBJ2-6; 7 positions agree with TRBD1. Sequencing used PBMCs. The clonotype originates from a male donor in good health and CMV-seropositive. CDR3 sequence (DNA): TGTGCCAGTAGTGCCCGCGTGACAGGGACTGGGGCCAACGTCCTGACTTTC. Its translation: CASSARVTGTGANVLTF.